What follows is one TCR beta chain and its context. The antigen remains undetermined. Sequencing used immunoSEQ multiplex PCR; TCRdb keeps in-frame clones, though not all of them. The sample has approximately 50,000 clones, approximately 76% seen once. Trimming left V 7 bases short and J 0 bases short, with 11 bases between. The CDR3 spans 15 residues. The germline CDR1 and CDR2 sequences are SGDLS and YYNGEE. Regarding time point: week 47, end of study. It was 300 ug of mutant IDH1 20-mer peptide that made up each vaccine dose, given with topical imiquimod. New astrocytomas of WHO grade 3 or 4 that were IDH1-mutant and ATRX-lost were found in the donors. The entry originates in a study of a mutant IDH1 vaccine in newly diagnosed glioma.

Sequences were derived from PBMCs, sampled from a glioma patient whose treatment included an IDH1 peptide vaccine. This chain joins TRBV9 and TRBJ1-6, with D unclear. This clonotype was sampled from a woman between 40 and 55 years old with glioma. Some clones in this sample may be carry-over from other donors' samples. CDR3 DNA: TGTGCCAGCGGCGGGGAGAGCTCCTATAATTCACCCCTCCACTTT. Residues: CASGGESSYNSPLHF.